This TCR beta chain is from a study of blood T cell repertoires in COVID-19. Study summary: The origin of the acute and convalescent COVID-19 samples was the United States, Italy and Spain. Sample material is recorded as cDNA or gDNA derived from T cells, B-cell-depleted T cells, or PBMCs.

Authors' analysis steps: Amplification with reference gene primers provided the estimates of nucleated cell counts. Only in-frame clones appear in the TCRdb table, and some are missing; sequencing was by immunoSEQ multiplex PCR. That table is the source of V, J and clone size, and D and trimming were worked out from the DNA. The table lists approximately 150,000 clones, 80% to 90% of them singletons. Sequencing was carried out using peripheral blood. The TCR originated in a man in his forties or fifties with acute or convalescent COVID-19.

CDR3 residues: CASSSPGTWEETQYF. For the CDR3, the DNA is TGTGCCAGCAGCTCCCCCGGGACTTGGGAAGAGACCCAGTACTTC. The rearrangement links TRBV5-6 to TRBJ2-5; a possible D gene is TRBD2 (6 bases). Trimming shortened V by 3 bases and J by 3 bases, and 15 bases separated the two germline ends. CDR1 is SGHDT and CDR2 is YYEEEE in the germline V gene. The CDR3 has 15 amino acids.